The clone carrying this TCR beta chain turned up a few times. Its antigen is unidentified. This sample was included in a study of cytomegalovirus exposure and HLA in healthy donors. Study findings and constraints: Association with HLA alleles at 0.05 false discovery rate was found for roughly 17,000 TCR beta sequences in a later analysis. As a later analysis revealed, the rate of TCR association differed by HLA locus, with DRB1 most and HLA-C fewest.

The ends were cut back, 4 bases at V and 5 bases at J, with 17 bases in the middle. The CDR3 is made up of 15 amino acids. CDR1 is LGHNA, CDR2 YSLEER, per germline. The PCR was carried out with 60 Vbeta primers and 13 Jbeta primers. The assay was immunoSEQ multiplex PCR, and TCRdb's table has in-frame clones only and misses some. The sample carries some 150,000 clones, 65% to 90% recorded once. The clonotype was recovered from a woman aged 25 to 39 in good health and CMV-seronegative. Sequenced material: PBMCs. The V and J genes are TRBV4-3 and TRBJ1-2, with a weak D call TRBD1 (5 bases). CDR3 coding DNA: TGCGCCAGCAGCCCCGGGGGGTGGGGGATATATGGCTACACCTTC. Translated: CASSPGGWGIYGYTF.